This T cell receptor beta chain was retrieved from a study of Graves' ophthalmopathy and Graves' hyperthyroidism. Looked up from germline, CDR1 is MNHEY and CDR2 is SVGEGT. The CDR3 is 18 residues long. V gave up 2 bases and J gave up 0 bases; unmatched junction bases: 6. Notes on this clonotype: Its antigen is unknown.

A duration under 3 months, NOSPECS ≥4, CAS ≥3 and moderate-to-severe activity characterized the donors with ophthalmopathy. Transcripts of RNA were the source for amplifying TCR beta CDR3 regions. HTBI-primed first-round RT-PCR preceded second-round multiplex PCR. One entry per CDR3 protein, called by TCRdb with MiXCR from the multiplex PCR reads. The sample includes about 410,000 distinct CDR3 sequences, about 18% seen only once; the top ten take about 1.6%. General study results and limits: A majority of expanded thyroid clonotypes exceeding 0.001 frequency were likewise present in blood. Distinction of ophthalmopathy from stable hyperthyroidism by a 13-signature model reached about 87% sensitivity and roughly 81% specificity.

The sequence derives from a woman under 30 with Graves' ophthalmopathy. Sequenced sample: peripheral blood. The chain joins TRBV6-2 or TRBV6-3 to TRBJ2-4; 11 bases line up with TRBD2. In nucleotides, the CDR3 is TGTGCCAGCAGTTACACCCTAGCGGGGGGCCTAGCCAAAAACATTCAGTACTTC. Translating it yields CASSYTLAGGLAKNIQYF.